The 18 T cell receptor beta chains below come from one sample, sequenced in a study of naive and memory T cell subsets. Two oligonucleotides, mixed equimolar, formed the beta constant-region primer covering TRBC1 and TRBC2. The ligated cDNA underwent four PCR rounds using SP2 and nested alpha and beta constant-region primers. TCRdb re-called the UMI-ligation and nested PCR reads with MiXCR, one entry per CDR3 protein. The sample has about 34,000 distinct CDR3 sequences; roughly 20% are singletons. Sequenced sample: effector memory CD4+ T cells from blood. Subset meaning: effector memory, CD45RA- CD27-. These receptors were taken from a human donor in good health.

This CDR3 reads CASSSTGGDEQFF. Written as DNA, the CDR3 is TGTGCCAGCAGCTCTACAGGGGGCGATGAGCAGTTCTTC. The V and J genes are TRBV5-4 and TRBJ2-1; 9 positions match TRBD1. V trimming: 3 bases; J trimming: 8 bases; junction bases outside the gene matches: 3. Germline CDR1 is SGHNT and CDR2 is YYREEE (reference sequence). The CDR3 has 13 residues.

CDR3 region: CASSEGDIFYEQYF. As DNA, the CDR3 is TGTGCCAGCTCAGAGGGGGATATTTTCTACGAGCAGTACTTC. The chain joins TRBV18 to TRBJ2-7, with D perhaps matching TRBD1 (6 bases). The V end lost 5 bases, the J end lost 3 bases, and 14 bases lay between the germline ends. In germline, CDR1 is KGHSH, CDR2 LQKENI. CDR3 length: 14 residues. The full variable domain, in which reference TRBV18 and TRBJ2-7 provide the parts outside the CDR3, is NAGVMQNPRHLVRRRGQEARLRCSPMKGHSHVYWYRQLPEEGLKFMVYLQKENIIDESGMPKERFSAEFPKEGPSILRIQQVVRGDSAAYFCASSEGDIFYEQYFGPGTRLTVT.

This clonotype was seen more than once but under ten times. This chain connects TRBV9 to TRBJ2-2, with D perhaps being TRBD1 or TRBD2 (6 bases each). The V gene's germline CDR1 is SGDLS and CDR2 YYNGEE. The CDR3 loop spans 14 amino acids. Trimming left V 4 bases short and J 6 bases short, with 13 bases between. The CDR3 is CASSSHREAGELFF. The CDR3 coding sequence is TGTGCCAGCAGCTCGCACAGGGAGGCCGGGGAGCTGTTTTTT.

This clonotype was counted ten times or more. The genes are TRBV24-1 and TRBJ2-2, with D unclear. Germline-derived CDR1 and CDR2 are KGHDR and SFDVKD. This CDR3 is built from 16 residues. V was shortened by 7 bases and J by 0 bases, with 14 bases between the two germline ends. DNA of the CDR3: TGTGCCACCAGCGCTATGAGGCGGACGAACACCGGGGAGCTGTTTTTT. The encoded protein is CATSAMRRTNTGELFF.

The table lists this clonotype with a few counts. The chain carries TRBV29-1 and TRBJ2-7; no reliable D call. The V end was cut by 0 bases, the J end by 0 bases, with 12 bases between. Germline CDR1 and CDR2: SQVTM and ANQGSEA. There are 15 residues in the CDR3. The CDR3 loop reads CSVEDDKASSYEQYF. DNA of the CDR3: TGCAGCGTTGAAGATGACAAAGCTAGCTCCTACGAGCAGTACTTC.

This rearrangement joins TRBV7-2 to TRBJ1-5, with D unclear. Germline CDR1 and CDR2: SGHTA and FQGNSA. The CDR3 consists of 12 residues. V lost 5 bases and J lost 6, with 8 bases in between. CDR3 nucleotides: TGTGCCAGCAGCCCGTGGGGTCAGCCCCAGCATTTT. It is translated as CASSPWGQPQHF.

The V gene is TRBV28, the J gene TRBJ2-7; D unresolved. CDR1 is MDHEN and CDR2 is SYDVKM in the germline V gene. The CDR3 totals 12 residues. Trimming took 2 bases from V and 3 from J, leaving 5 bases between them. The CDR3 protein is CASSLLNYEQYF. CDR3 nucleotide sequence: TGTGCCAGCAGTTTACTAAACTACGAGCAGTACTTC.

The CDR3 bases are TGTGCCAGCAGCTTAGGAGTCCAGTCCTACGAGCAGTACTTC. Amino acid sequence: CASSLGVQSYEQYF. The chain couples TRBV7-6 to TRBJ2-7; D not certain. CDR3 length equals 14 residues. The V and J ends lost 1 base and 1 base respectively, with 8 bases between them. The germline V gene encodes CDR1 SGHVS and CDR2 FNYEAQ. Complete variable domain (other parts from reference TRBV7-6 and TRBJ2-7): GAGVSQSPRYKVTKRGQDVALRCDPISGHVSLYWYRQALGQGPEFLTYFNYEAQQDKSGLPNDRFSAERPEGSISTLTIQRTEQRDSAMYRCASSLGVQSYEQYFGPGTRLTVT.

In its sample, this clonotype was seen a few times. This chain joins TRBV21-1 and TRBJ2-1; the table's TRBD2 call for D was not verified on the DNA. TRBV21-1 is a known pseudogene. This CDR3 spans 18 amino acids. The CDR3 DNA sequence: TGTGCCATGCACAAAGGACAAGGTCCGGGAGGGCCCCGCAATGAGCAGTTCTTC. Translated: CAMHKGQGPGGPRNEQFF.

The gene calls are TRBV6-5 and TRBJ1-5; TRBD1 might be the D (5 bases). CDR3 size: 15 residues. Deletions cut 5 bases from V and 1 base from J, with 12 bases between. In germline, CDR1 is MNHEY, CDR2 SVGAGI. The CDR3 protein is CASSPTGLSNQPQHF. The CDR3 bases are TGTGCCAGCAGTCCAACGGGACTGAGCAATCAGCCCCAGCATTTT.

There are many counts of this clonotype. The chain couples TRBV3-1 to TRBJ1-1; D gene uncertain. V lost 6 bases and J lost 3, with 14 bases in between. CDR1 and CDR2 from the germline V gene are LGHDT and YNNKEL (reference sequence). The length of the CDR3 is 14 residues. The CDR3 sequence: CASRAMLVDTEAFF. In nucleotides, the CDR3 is TGTGCCAGCAGGGCGATGTTGGTGGACACTGAAGCTTTCTTT.

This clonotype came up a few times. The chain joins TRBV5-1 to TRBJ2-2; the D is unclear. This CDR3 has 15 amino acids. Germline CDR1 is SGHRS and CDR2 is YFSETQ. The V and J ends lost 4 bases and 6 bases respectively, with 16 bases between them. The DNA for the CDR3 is TGCGCCAGCAGCACGATCAGAAACGGCCCCGGGGAGCTGTTTTTT. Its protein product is CASSTIRNGPGELFF.

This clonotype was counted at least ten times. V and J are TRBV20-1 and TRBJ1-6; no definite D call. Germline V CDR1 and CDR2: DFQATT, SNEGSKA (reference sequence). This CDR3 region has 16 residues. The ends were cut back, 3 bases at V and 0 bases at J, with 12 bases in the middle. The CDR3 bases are TGCAGTGCTAGGGCACCGGGAGTCTCCTATAATTCACCCCTCCACTTT. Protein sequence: CSARAPGVSYNSPLHF.

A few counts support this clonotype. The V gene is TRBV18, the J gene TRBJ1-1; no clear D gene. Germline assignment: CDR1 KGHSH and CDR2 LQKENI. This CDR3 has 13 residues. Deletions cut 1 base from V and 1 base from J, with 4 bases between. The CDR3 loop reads CASSPQGNTEAFF. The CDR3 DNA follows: TGTGCCAGCTCACCACAGGGGAACACTGAAGCTTTCTTT.

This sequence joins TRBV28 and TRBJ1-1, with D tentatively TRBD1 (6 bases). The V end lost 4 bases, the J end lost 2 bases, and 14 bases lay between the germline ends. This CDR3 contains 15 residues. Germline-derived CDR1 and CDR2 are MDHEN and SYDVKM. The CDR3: CASSSYSGANTEAFF. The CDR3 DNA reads TGTGCCAGCAGTTCTTACTCAGGGGCCAACACTGAAGCTTTCTTT.

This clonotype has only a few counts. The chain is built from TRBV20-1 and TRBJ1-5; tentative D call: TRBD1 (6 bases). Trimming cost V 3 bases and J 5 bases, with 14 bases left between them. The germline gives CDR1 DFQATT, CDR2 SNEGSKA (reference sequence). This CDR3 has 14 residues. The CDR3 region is CSASSGGHDQPQHF. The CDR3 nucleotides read TGCAGTGCTAGCTCGGGGGGGCACGATCAGCCCCAGCATTTT.

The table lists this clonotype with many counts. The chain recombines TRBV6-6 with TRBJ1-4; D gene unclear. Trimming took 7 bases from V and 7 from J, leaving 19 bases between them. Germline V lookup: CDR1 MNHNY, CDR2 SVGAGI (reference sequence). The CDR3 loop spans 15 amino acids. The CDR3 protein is CASNLMAGGGEKLFF. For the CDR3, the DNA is TGTGCCAGCAACTTGATGGCCGGCGGTGGTGAAAAACTGTTTTTT.

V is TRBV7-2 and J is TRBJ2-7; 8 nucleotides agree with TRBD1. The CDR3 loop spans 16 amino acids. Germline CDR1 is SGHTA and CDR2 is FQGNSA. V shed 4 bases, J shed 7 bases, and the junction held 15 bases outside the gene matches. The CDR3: CASSYSGGTGGDEQYF. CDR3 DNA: TGTGCCAGCAGCTATAGTGGAGGGACAGGAGGTGATGAGCAGTACTTC. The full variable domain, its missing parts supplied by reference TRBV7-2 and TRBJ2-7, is GAGVSQSPSNKVTEKGKDVELRCDPISGHTALYWYRQSLGQGLEFLIYFQGNSAPDKSGLPSDRFSAERTGGSVSTLTIQRTQQEDSAVYLCASSYSGGTGGDEQYFGPGTRLTVT.